Below, one T cell receptor (beta chain) is given with its context. Its antigen is still unknown. The source of the sample is a study of STAT5B mutations in CD4+ large granular lymphocyte leukemia. Study-wide findings and caveats: TRBV06-family usage was enriched in top patient clones (8/27) versus controls (2/35). Main leukemic clonotypes were patient-specific, but more than 20% appeared at low frequency elsewhere.

Buffy coats from healthy blood donors served as controls. This CDR3 is 15 amino acids long. Germline-derived CDR1 and CDR2 are SEHNR and FQNEAQ (reference sequence). V was clipped by 5 bases and J by 2 bases; unmatched bases: 3. The authors' processing: The detection floor for productive clonotype frequency was 2.59 x 10-5. Libraries were prepared by immunoSEQ multiplex PCR; TCRdb keeps only in-frame clonotypes and omits some of them. V, J and clone size are taken as reported in that table, and D and trimming were inferred from the DNA itself. Among 20,000 to 25,000 clones listed, over 60% were seen once.

The sequence derives from a human donor in good health. Input material: CD4+ T cells from blood buffy coats. The chain joins TRBV7-9 to TRBJ1-3; 10 bases are a match to TRBD1. The CDR3 here is CASSRQGAAGNTIYF. The CDR3 DNA follows: TGTGCCAGCAGCAGACAGGGGGCGGCTGGAAACACCATATATTTT.